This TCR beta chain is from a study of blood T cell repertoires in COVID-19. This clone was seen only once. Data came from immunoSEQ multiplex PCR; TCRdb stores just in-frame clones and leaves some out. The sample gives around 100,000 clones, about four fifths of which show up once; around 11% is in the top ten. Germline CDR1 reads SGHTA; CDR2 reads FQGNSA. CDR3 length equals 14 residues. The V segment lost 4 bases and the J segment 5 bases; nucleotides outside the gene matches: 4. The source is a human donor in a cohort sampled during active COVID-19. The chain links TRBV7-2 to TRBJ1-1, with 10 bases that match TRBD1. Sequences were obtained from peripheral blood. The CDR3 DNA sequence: TGTGCCAGCAGCTCGGGACAGGGGAGGACTGAAGCTTTCTTT. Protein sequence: CASSSGQGRTEAFF.